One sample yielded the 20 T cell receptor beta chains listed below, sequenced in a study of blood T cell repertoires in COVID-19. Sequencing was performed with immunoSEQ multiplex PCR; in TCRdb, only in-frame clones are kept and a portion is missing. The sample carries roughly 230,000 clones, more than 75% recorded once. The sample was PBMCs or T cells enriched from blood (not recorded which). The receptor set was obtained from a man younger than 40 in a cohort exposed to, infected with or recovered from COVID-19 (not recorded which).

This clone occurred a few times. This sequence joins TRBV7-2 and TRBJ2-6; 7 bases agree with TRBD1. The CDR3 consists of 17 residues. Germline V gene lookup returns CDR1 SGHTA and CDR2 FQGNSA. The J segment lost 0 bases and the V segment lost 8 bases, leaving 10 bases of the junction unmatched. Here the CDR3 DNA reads TGTGCCAGCGGACCGGGACAGTGGTCCTCTGGGGCCAACGTCCTGACTTTC. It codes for CASGPGQWSSGANVLTF.

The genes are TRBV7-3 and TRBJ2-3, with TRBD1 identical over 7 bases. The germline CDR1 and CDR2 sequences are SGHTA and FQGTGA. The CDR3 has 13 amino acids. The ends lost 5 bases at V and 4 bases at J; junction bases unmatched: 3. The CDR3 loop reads CASSPGGADTQYF. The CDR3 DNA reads TGTGCCAGCAGCCCAGGGGGAGCAGATACGCAGTATTTT.

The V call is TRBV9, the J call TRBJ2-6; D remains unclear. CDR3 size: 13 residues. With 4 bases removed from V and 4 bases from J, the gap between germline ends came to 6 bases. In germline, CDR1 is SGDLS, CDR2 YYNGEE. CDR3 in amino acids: CASSTGGANVLTF. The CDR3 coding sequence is TGTGCCAGCAGCACCGGGGGGGCCAACGTCCTGACTTTC.

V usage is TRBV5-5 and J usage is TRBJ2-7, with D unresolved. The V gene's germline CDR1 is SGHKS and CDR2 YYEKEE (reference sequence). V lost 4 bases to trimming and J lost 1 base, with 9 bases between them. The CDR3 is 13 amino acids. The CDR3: CASSTPVSYEQYF. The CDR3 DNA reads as TGTGCCAGCAGCACTCCGGTATCCTACGAGCAGTACTTC.

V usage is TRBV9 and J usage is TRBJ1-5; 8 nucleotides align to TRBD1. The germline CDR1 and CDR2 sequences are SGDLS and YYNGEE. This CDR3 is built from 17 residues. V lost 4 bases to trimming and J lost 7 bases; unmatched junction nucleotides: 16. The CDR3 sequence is CASSPGGAGSGGQPQHF. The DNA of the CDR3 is TGTGCCAGCAGCCCAGGGGGCGCGGGAAGTGGAGGCCAGCCCCAGCATTTT.

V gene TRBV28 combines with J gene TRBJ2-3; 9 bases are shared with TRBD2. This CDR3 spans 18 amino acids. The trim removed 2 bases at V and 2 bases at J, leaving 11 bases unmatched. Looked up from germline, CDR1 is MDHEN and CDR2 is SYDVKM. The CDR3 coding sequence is TGTGCCAGCAGTTTAGATTCGACTAGCGGACTAATCACAGATACGCAGTATTTT. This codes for CASSLDSTSGLITDTQYF.

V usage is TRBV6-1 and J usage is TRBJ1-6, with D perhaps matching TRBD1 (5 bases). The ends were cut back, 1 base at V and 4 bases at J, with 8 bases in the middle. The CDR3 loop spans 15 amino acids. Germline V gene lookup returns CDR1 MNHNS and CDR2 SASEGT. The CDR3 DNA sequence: TGTGCCAGCAGTGAAGGGGGCGTTTATAATTCACCCCTCCACTTT. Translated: CASSEGGVYNSPLHF.

CDR3 sequence reads: CASSQGIAGGLIDTQYF. DNA of the CDR3: TGTGCCAGCAGCCAGGGTATAGCGGGAGGTTTAATAGATACGCAGTATTTT. The chain has TRBV4-2 and TRBJ2-3, with 10 bases aligning to TRBD2. The CDR3 consists of 17 residues. The V segment lost 3 bases and the J segment 5 bases; nucleotides outside the gene matches: 11. CDR1 and CDR2 (germline): LGHNA, YNFKEQ.

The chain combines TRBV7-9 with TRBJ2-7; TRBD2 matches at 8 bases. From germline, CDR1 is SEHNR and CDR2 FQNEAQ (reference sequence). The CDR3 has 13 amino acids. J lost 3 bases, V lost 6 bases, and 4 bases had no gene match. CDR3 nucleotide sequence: TGTGCCAGCAGACCAAGCGGGAGCTACGAGCAGTACTTC. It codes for CASRPSGSYEQYF.

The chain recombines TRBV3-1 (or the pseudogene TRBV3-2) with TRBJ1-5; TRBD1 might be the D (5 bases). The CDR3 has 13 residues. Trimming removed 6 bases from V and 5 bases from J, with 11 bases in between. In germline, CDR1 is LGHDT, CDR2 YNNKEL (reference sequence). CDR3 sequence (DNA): TGTGCCAGCAGTCAGGGCGGGGATCAGCCCCAGCATTTT. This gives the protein CASSQGGDQPQHF.

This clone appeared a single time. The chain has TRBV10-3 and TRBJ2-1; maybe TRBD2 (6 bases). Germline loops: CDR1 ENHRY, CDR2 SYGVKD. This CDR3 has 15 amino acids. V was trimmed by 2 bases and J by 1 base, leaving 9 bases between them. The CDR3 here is CAISEGGFSYNEQFF. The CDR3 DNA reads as TGTGCCATCAGTGAGGGGGGGTTTTCCTACAATGAGCAGTTCTTC.

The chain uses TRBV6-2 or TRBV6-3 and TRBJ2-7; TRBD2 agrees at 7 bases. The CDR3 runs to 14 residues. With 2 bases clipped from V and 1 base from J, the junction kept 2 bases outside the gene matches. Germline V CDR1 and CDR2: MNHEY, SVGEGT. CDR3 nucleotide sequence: TGTGCCAGCAGTTACGAGCGGGGTTCCTACGAGCAGTACTTC. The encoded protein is CASSYERGSYEQYF.

The CDR3 loop is CASSLDDLGLTWDEQYF. The DNA for the CDR3 is TGTGCCAGCAGCTTAGACGATCTGGGCCTTACCTGGGACGAGCAGTACTTC. The chain joins TRBV7-8 to TRBJ2-7; D is unclear. V lost 1 base and J 5 bases, leaving 21 bases between the germline ends. The germline V gene encodes CDR1 SGHVS and CDR2 FQNEAQ. The CDR3 loop spans 17 amino acids.

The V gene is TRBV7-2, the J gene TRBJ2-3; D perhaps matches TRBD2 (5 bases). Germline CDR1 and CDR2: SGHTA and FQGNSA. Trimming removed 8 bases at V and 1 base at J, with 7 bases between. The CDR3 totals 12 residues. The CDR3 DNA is TGTGCCAGCGGACTTCGCACAGATACGCAGTATTTT. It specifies CASGLRTDTQYF.

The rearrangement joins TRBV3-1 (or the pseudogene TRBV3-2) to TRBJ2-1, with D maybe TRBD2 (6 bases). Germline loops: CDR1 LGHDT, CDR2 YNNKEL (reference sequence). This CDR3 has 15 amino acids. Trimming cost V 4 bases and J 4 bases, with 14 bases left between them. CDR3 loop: CASSPSAGLYNEQFF. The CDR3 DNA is TGTGCCAGCAGCCCCTCGGCGGGGCTATACAATGAGCAGTTCTTC.

CDR3 in amino acids: CASSRFLQGGREPLHF. The CDR3 DNA sequence: TGTGCCAGCAGCCGTTTTTTACAGGGAGGGAGGGAACCCCTCCACTTT. This chain connects TRBV7-2 to TRBJ1-6; D possibly corresponds to TRBD1 (6 bases). Germline V lookup: CDR1 SGHTA, CDR2 FQGNSA. The CDR3 is 16 amino acids. Trimming took off 5 bases at V and 12 bases at J, with 23 bases between the two ends.

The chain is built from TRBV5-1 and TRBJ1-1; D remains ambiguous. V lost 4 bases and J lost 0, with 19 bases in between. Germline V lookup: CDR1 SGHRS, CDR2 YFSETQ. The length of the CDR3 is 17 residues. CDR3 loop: CASSAKTGGKMNTEAFF. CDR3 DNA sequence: TGCGCCAGCAGCGCGAAGACGGGAGGGAAGATGAACACTGAAGCTTTCTTT.

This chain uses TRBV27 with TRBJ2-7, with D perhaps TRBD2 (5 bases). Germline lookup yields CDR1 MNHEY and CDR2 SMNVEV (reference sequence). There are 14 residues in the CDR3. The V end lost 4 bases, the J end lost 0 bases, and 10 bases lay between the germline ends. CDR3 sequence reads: CASSSPGGSYEQYF. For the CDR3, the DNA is TGTGCCAGCAGTTCCCCAGGAGGCTCCTACGAGCAGTACTTC.

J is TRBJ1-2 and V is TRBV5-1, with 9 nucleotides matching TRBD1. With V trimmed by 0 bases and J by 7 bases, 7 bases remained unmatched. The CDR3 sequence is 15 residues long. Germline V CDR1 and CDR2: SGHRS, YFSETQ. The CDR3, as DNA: TGCGCCAGCAGCTTGGCGACAGGGGGGATAAGTGGCTACACCTTC. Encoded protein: CASSLATGGISGYTF.

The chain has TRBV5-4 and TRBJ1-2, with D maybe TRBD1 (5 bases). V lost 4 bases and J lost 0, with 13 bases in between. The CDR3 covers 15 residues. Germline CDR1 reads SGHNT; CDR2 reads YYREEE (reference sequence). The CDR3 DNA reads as TGTGCCAGCAGCATTCAGGGTCGGGCTAACTATGGCTACACCTTC. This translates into CASSIQGRANYGYTF.